This record covers a single TCR beta chain. It has no known antigen specificity. Base qualities are not provided; no much larger clone lies one nucleotide away. V is clipped by 1 base and J by 6 bases, and the sequence between their germline boundaries is 10 bases long. The germline V gene encodes CDR1 SGHTA and CDR2 FQGNSA. Inclusive of the bounding cysteine and phenylalanine, the CDR3 is 13 residues long. Only the CDR3 part of the read is kept: 39 bases, read in frame from the first base. The sample originates from a study of T cell changes during pregnancy in multiple sclerosis (dated by TCRdb to 2018 to 2020). Regarding the complete study: In women with multiple sclerosis, the researchers looked at how the T cell repertoire shifted as pregnancy progressed.

The library was obtained by the immunoSEQ multiplex PCR assay. TCRdb limited this immuneACCESS table to in-frame rearrangements with V and J called. A share of clones is missing; checked studies link under half to unresolved V genes, and the rest is unexplained. In this sample the table shows about 48,000 clones, 88% of which occur a single time. 0.95% to 1.5% of the sample comes from the top ten. This clonotype originated in a female donor with multiple sclerosis, enrolled in a pregnancy study. Recombination joined TRBV7-2 with TRBJ2-7; the D segment could be TRBD2, given 5 matching bases. Source: CD4+ T cells from peripheral blood mononuclear cells, taken in the second trimester of pregnancy. DNA sequence: TGTGCCAGCAGCTTAGGCCCGGGGAGCGAGCAGTACTTC. This yields the protein CASSLGPGSEQYF. Supplemented by the reference TRBV7-2 and TRBJ2-7 proteins around the CDR3, the complete variable domain is GAGVSQSPSNKVTEKGKDVELRCDPISGHTALYWYRQSLGQGLEFLIYFQGNSAPDKSGLPSDRFSAERTGGSVSTLTIQRTQQEDSAVYLCASSLGPGSEQYFGPGTRLTVT.